The following is a TCR beta chain sequence with its context. The source of the sample is a study of OX40 agonist ivuxolimab in advanced cancers. Study in general: An agonistic anti-OX40 (CD134) antibody, ivuxolimab, was used to treat the patients. Therapy given before enrollment (anti-PD-1, anti-PD-L1 or anti-CTLA-4) was allowed, and 35% to 45% had some.

The CDR3 is made up of 13 amino acids. Unmatched junction bases numbered 4, after V lost 4 bases and J lost 6 bases. From germline, CDR1 is SNHLY and CDR2 FYNNEI. Blood samples were obtained at baseline, cycle 4 day 1, and cycle 7 day 1. Assay used: immunoSEQ multiplex PCR; TCRdb lists only in-frame clones, some missing. The sample contains more than 35,000 clones, about 78% of which appear only once. This TCR was recovered from an adult with an advanced solid tumor such as melanoma, head and neck, liver or kidney cancer. The sample consisted of CD4+ or CD8+ T cells sorted from blood, taken in a trial of the OX40 agonist ivuxolimab. This rearrangement joins TRBV2 to TRBJ1-1; 8 nucleotides agree with TRBD1. The DNA of the CDR3 is TGTGCCAGCAGTGGCCAGGGGGCGGCTGAAGCTTTCTTT. Its protein is CASSGQGAAEAFF.